A single sample gave rise to the 20 T cell receptor beta chains below, sequenced in a study of T cells after yellow fever vaccination. TCRdb analysed the 5' RACE reads with MiXCR anew, one entry per CDR3 protein. This table has roughly 340,000 distinct CDR3 sequences, more than 8.5% appearing once. This specimen was PBMCs, taken on the day of the first yellow fever vaccination. Every receptor here comes from a man aged 18 to 35 who received the YFV17D yellow fever vaccine.

This clonotype has only a few counts. The V call is TRBV6-1, the J call TRBJ2-7, with D perhaps matching TRBD1 or TRBD2 (6 bases each). CDR1 MNHNS and CDR2 SASEGT come from the germline V gene. This CDR3 has 14 residues. Trimming shortened V by 5 bases and J by 7 bases, and 18 bases separated the two germline ends. CDR3 in amino acids: CASSKQGGTHEQYV. The CDR3 DNA reads as TGTGCCAGCAGTAAACAGGGAGGAACGCATGAGCAGTACGTC.

This clonotype was counted a few times. The rearrangement links TRBV6-5 to TRBJ2-2, with a possible D match to TRBD2 (6 bases). V gave up 3 bases and J gave up 3 bases, with 11 bases separating them. CDR1 is MNHEY, CDR2 SVGAGI, per germline. This CDR3 comprises 15 residues. CDR3 amino acids: CASSYEWEDTGELFF. The DNA of the CDR3 is TGTGCCAGCAGTTATGAGTGGGAGGACACCGGGGAGCTGTTTTTT.

This clonotype occurred a few times. The V gene is TRBV28, the J gene TRBJ1-6; possible D gene TRBD1, 5 bases. The CDR3 covers 15 residues. V shed 6 bases and J shed 6 bases, with 15 bases lying between them. The germline gives CDR1 MDHEN, CDR2 SYDVKM. For the CDR3, the DNA is TGTGCCAGCAGGGGGGACGGTTCTTTTAATTCACCCCTCCACTTT. As protein: CASRGDGSFNSPLHF.

This chain connects TRBV4-1 to TRBJ2-4, with D perhaps matching TRBD2 (5 bases). With 2 bases removed from V and 0 bases from J, the gap between germline ends came to 11 bases. Germline V gives CDR1 MGHRA, CDR2 YSYEKL. The CDR3 runs 16 residues. The CDR3 sequence: CASSQPGGLAKNIQYF. The CDR3 DNA reads TGCGCCAGCAGCCAACCCGGCGGGCTAGCCAAAAACATTCAGTACTTC.

The V call is TRBV7-2, the J call TRBJ2-1, with D unclear. V was pared by 2 bases and J by 0 bases, with 8 bases between. This CDR3 region has 15 residues. Per germline, CDR1 SGHTA and CDR2 FQGNSA. The CDR3 DNA follows: TGTGCCAGCAGCTTATTCAGAAGCTCCTACAATGAGCAGTTCTTC. It codes for CASSLFRSSYNEQFF.

This clonotype was counted only a few times. The gene calls are TRBV2 and TRBJ1-1, with 9 bases identical to TRBD1. Germline V gene data show CDR1 as SNHLY and CDR2 as FYNNEI. The V and J ends lost 10 bases and 1 base, in that order; junction bases with no gene match: 4. This CDR3 contains 13 residues. CDR3 bases: TGTGCCATCAAGGGACAGGGGAACACTGAAGCTTTCTTT. It yields the protein CAIKGQGNTEAFF.

As DNA, the CDR3 is TGCAGTGCAAACCGTCAGGGATCCACCTACAATGAGCAGTTCTTC. It yields the protein CSANRQGSTYNEQFF. The rearrangement uses TRBV20-1 and TRBJ2-1; D possibly corresponds to TRBD1 (5 bases). Trimming stripped 6 bases from V and 2 bases from J, with 17 bases between. From germline, CDR1 is DFQATT and CDR2 SNEGSKA (reference sequence). The CDR3 has 15 residues.

Ten or more counts support this clonotype. The rearrangement uses TRBV7-2 and TRBJ2-3; D ambiguous. The CDR3 contains 13 residues. V lost 2 bases and J 6 bases, leaving 9 bases between the germline ends. Germline CDR1 and CDR2: SGHTA and FQGNSA. CDR3: CASSLIDRDTQYF. The CDR3 nucleotides read TGTGCCAGCAGCTTAATCGACCGGGATACGCAGTATTTT.

This clonotype was counted between two and nine times. The chain links TRBV10-3 to TRBJ2-5; D gene ambiguous. Trimming stripped 5 bases from V and 5 bases from J, with 6 bases between. Germline values: CDR1 ENHRY, CDR2 SYGVKD. The CDR3 totals 11 residues. The CDR3 region is CAISSGETQYF. CDR3 bases: TGTGCCATCAGTTCCGGGGAGACCCAGTACTTC.

The chain couples TRBV6-2 or TRBV6-3 to TRBJ2-6; D call uncertain. Germline V gene sequence: CDR1 MNHEY, CDR2 SVGEGT. The V and J ends lost 10 bases and 4 bases respectively, with 8 bases between them. The CDR3 extends over 12 amino acids. In nucleotides, the CDR3 is TGTGCCACCCGATCCGGGGCCAACGTCCTGACTTTC. Protein: CATRSGANVLTF.

This clonotype occurred a few times. CDR3 region: CASSPLPSAFAYNEQFF. The CDR3 nucleotides are TGTGCCAGCAGCCCACTTCCTAGCGCCTTCGCCTACAATGAGCAGTTCTTC. This chain links TRBV6-1 with TRBJ2-1, with a weak D call TRBD2 (6 bases). V dropped 6 bases and J dropped 2 bases, with 20 bases sitting between them. The CDR3 loop spans 17 amino acids. CDR1 and CDR2 (germline): MNHNS, SASEGT.

This clonotype has ten or more counts. The CDR3 nucleotides are TGCGCCAGCAGCCAAACCGGGATCATCGGCATTCAGTACTTC. Its translation is CASSQTGIIGIQYF. The J gene is TRBJ2-4, the V gene TRBV4-3; tentatively, D is TRBD2 (5 bases). This CDR3 comprises 14 residues. Per the germline V gene, CDR1 is LGHNA and CDR2 is YSLEER. Deletions cut 2 bases from V and 9 bases from J, with 14 bases between.

This clonotype has only a few counts. This chain links TRBV5-6 with TRBJ1-4, with 8 positions matching TRBD1. The CDR3 is made up of 14 amino acids. After removal of 4 bases from V and 11 bases from J, the junction contained 10 bases not matched to a gene. Per germline, CDR1 SGHDT and CDR2 YYEEEE. The DNA for the CDR3 is TGTGCCAGCAGCCCCCTGACAGGGGTTCGGAAACTGTTTTTT. The encoded protein is CASSPLTGVRKLFF.

The chain combines TRBV6-2 or TRBV6-3 with TRBJ2-6; tentatively, D is TRBD1 (5 bases). V was trimmed by 5 bases and J by 4 bases, leaving 18 bases between them. CDR1 and CDR2 from the germline V gene are MNHEY and SVGEGT. The CDR3 is 17 residues long. The CDR3 DNA is TGTGCCAGCAGTCCCCGTCCAGGGTTCGCCGGGGCCAACGTCCTGACTTTC. Its protein is CASSPRPGFAGANVLTF.

There are a few counts of this clonotype. The chain uses TRBV3-1 and TRBJ2-5, with 8 bases identical to TRBD2. Trimming removed 0 bases from V and 5 bases from J; junction bases left unmatched: 5. Germline assignment: CDR1 LGHDT and CDR2 YNNKEL (reference sequence). The CDR3 spans 15 residues. DNA for the CDR3: TGTGCCAGCAGCCAAGACACCGGGACTAGGGAGACCCAGTACTTC. Amino acids: CASSQDTGTRETQYF.

This sequence joins TRBV9 and TRBJ1-6, with D perhaps matching TRBD1 (6 bases). Trimming left V 4 bases short and J 2 bases short, with 13 bases between. This CDR3 contains 16 residues. Germline loops: CDR1 SGDLS, CDR2 YYNGEE. DNA for the CDR3: TGTGCCAGCAGCCTCGCCAGGGGACCCTATAATTCACCCCTCCACTTT. Translating it yields CASSLARGPYNSPLHF.

This clonotype was counted ten times or more. CDR3 protein: CSDSTIGGTDTQYF. Here the CDR3 DNA reads TGCAGTGACAGTACGATAGGCGGTACAGATACGCAGTATTTT. The chain is built from TRBV20-1 and TRBJ2-3; D unresolved. V was pared by 7 bases and J by 3 bases, with 17 bases between. The germline CDR1 and CDR2 sequences are DFQATT and SNEGSKA (reference sequence). This CDR3 has 14 amino acids.

Only a few counts were recorded for this clonotype. The chain joins TRBV6-5 to TRBJ2-3; tentatively, D is TRBD2 (5 bases). V was trimmed by 4 bases and J by 3 bases, leaving 14 bases between them. The germline V gene encodes CDR1 MNHEY and CDR2 SVGAGI. The CDR3 is 15 amino acids. The CDR3: CASSLTGFRTDTQYF. In DNA form, the CDR3 reads TGTGCCAGCAGTTTAACGGGGTTCCGGACAGATACGCAGTATTTT.

Only a few counts were recorded for this clonotype. This chain joins TRBV24-1 and TRBJ2-1; D not resolved. This CDR3 contains 16 residues. Trimming stripped 5 bases from V and 9 bases from J, with 22 bases between. CDR1 is KGHDR, CDR2 SFDVKD, per germline. DNA of the CDR3: TGTGCCACCAGTGCAAGCTTTCCCATCCCCTATGGTGAGCAGTTCTTC. Encoded protein: CATSASFPIPYGEQFF.

Concerning this clonotype itself: Given a much more abundant clone one base away, this may be a read error. The gene calls are TRBV12-3 or TRBV12-4 and TRBJ1-4, with a tentative D call TRBD1 (5 bases). Trimming removed 10 bases at V and 13 bases at J, with 19 bases between. CDR3 length: 12 residues. The DNA for the CDR3 is TGTGCCAACAGCCCCGCCGGGGGGGGACTGTTTTTT. It codes for CANSPAGGGLFF.